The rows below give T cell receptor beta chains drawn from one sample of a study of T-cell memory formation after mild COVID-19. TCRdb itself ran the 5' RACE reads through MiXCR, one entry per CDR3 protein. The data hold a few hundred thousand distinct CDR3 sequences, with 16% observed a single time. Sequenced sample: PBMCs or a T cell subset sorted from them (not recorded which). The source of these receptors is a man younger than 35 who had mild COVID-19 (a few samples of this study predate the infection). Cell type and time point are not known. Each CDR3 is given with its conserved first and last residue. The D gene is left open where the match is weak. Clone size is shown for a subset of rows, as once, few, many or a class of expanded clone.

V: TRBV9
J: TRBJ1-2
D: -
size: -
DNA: TGTGCCAGCAGCGACCTCGTTGGCTATGGCTACACCTTC
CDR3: CASSDLVGYGYTF

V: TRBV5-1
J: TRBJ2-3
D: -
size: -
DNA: TGCGCCAGCAGCTCACGGGACCCTATGTACACAGATACGCAGTATTTT
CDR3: CASSSRDPMYTDTQYF

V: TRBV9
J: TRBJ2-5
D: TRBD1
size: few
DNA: TGTGCCAGCAGTCCAGGACAGGCCTTCCAAGAGACCCAGTACTTC
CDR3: CASSPGQAFQETQYF

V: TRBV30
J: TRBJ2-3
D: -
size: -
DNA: TGTGCCTTAACGTCCCTAGGGTGGGCAGATACGCAGTATTTT
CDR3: CALTSLGWADTQYF

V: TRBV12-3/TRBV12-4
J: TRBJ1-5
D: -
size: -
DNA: TGTGCCAGCAGTTTCCTCTTGGGACAGCCCCAGCATTTT
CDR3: CASSFLLGQPQHF

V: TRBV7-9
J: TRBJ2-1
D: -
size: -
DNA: TGTGCCAGCAGCCCCCGACAGATATACAATGAGCAGTTCTTC
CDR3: CASSPRQIYNEQFF

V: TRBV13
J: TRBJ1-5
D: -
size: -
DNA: TGTGCCAGCAGCCCAGGGTTCAGGCAGCCCCAGCATTTT
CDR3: CASSPGFRQPQHF

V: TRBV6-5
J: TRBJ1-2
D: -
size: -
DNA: TGTGCCAGCAGTTACTCGCAGGGTGCGGGCTACACCTTC
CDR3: CASSYSQGAGYTF

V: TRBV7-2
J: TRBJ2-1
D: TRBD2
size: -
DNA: TGTGCCAGCAGCTTGTCAAGACTAGCGGGGCTGTCTGAGCAGTTCTTC
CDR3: CASSLSRLAGLSEQFF

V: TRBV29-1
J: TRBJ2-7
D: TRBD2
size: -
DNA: TGCAGCGTCGGGGGGGGGACTGGGGTCCCTTCCTACGAGCAGTACTTC
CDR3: CSVGGGTGVPSYEQYF

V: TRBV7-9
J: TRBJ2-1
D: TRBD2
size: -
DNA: TGTGCCAGCAGCATCGGGGGGGCGACCAATGAGCAGTTCTTC
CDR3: CASSIGGATNEQFF

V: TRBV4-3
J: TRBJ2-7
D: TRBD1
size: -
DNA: TGCGCCAGCAGCCAAGATCGACAGGGAGCCTACGAGCAGTACTTC
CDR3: CASSQDRQGAYEQYF

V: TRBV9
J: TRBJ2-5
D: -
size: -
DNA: TGTGCCAGCAGCGTAGTACCCGACACGTCTGCCCAGTACTTC
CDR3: CASSVVPDTSAQYF

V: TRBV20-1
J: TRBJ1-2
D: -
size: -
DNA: TGCAGTGCTCGTCGAGAAAGCTACACCTTC
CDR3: CSARRESYTF

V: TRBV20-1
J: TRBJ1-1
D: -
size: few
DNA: TGCAGTGCAGATTGGGGGGAAGCTTTCTTT
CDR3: CSADWGEAFF

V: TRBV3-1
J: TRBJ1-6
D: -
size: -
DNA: TGTGCCAGCAGCCAAGTAGGAGGCTATAATTCACCCCTCCACTTT
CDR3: CASSQVGGYNSPLHF

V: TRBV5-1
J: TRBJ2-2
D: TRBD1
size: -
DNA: TGCGCCAGCAGCCCGGGACAGGTGGCAGGCGGGGAGCTGTTTTTT
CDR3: CASSPGQVAGGELFF

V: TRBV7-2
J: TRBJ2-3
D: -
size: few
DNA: TGTGCCAGCAGTTGGTATAACACAGATACGCAGTATTTT
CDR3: CASSWYNTDTQYF

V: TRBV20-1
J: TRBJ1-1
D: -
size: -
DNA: TGCAGTGCTAGAGGCCAGGTTGGTGACACTGAAGCTTTCTTT
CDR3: CSARGQVGDTEAFF

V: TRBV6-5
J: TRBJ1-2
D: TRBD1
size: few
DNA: TGTGCCAGCAGTTACACAGGGGGTTGGGGAGGCTACACCTTC
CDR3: CASSYTGGWGGYTF

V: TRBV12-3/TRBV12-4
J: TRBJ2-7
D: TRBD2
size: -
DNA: TGTGCCACCCGACGGCGGCAGCTAGCGGGGAACACCTACGAGCAGTACTTC
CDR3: CATRRRQLAGNTYEQYF

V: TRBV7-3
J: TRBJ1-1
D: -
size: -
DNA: TGTGCCAGCAGCCCGCAGGGTCTGGGGGGAATCGAAACTGAAGCTTTCTTT
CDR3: CASSPQGLGGIETEAFF

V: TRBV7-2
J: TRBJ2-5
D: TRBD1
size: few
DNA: TGTGCCAGCAGCTTATCTAGGGGGCTACAAGAGACCCAGTACTTC
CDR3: CASSLSRGLQETQYF

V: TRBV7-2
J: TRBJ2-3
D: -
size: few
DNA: TGTGCCAGCAGCTCCAGAAGGGGGGGTAGTACAGATACGCAGTATTTT
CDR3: CASSSRRGGSTDTQYF

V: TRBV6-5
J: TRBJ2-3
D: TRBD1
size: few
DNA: TGTGCCAGCAGTCCCGGGACAGGGCCCCAGGCGCAGTATTTT
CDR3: CASSPGTGPQAQYF

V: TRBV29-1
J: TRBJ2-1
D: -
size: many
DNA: TGCAGCGTGAATCGTGTCTCCTACAATGAGCAGTTCTTC
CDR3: CSVNRVSYNEQFF

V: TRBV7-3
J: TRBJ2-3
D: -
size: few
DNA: TGTGCCAGCAGCCACTCTCGGTCAGATACGCAGTATTTT
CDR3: CASSHSRSDTQYF

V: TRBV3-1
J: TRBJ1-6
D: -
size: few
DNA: TGTGCCAGCACCCGGACAGCGAACATCTATAATTCACCCCTCCACTTT
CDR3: CASTRTANIYNSPLHF

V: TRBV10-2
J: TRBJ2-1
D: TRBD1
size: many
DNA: TGCGCCAGCAGGGGACAGAGCTCCTACAATGAGCAGTTCTTC
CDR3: CASRGQSSYNEQFF

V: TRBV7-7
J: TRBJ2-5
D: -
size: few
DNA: TGTGCTAGCACCCGGGGTTTAAACCTCCAAGAGACCCAGTACTTC
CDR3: CASTRGLNLQETQYF

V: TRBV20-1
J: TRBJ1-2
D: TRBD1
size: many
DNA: TGCAGTGCTAGAGACTCCGGGACAGGCAATCTGGGCTACACCTTC
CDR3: CSARDSGTGNLGYTF

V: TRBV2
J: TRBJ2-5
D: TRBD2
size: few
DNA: TGTGCCAGCAGTGTGTCCGAACTAGCGGGGTACCAAGAGACCCAGTACTTC
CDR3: CASSVSELAGYQETQYF

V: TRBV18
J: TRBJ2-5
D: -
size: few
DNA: TGTGCCAGCTCAAGCCCTTTAGGGACCCAGTACTTC
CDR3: CASSSPLGTQYF

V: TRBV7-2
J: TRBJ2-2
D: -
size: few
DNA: TGTGCCAGCTCAAGATTTGGGGGGCCGGGCACCGGGGAGCTGTTTTTT
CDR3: CASSRFGGPGTGELFF

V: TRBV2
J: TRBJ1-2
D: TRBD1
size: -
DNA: TGTGCCAGCACCCCGGACAGGGAAGGCTATGGCTACACCTTC
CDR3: CASTPDREGYGYTF

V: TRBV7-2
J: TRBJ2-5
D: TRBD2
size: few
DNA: TGTGCCAGCAGCTCCAGACTAGCGGGGGGGCCGGAGACCCAGTACTTC
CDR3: CASSSRLAGGPETQYF

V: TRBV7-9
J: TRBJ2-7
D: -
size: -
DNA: TGTGCCAGCAGCTTAGCCGGGGAGCCACGGGAGCAGTACTTC
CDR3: CASSLAGEPREQYF